These 27 T cell receptor beta chains came from one sample sequenced in a study of T cells after yellow fever vaccination. TCRdb fed the 5' RACE reads into MiXCR, producing one record per CDR3 protein. This table holds about 400,000 distinct CDR3 sequences, more than 9% found once. This material consisted of PBMCs, taken on the day of the first yellow fever vaccination. The receptor source for this set is a man between 18 and 29 years old who received the YFV17D yellow fever vaccine.

The rearrangement uses TRBV12-3 or TRBV12-4 and TRBJ2-1, with D possibly TRBD1 on 5 matching bases. This CDR3 region has 15 residues. Trimming removed 8 bases at V and 6 bases at J, with 20 bases between. The CDR3 protein is CASRNNQGLFNEQFF. The CDR3 nucleotides read TGTGCCAGCCGTAACAACCAGGGTCTTTTCAATGAGCAGTTCTTC.

This sequence joins TRBV25-1 and TRBJ2-2, with no clear D. With 7 bases removed from V and 2 bases from J, the gap between germline ends came to 11 bases. The CDR3 has 14 amino acids. In germline, CDR1 is MGHDK, CDR2 SYGVNS. DNA of the CDR3: TGTGCCAGCAACTCAGCCGTCAACACCGGGGAGCTGTTTTTT. Translating gives CASNSAVNTGELFF.

This chain uses TRBV11-2 with TRBJ1-6, with 9 bases lining up with TRBD1. V lost 5 bases, J lost 8 bases, and 4 bases stayed unmatched. Germline V CDR1 and CDR2: SGHAT, FQNNGV. The CDR3 loop spans 14 amino acids. The CDR3 coding sequence is TGTGCCAGCAGCCCTGGGACAGGGTATTCACCCCTCCACTTT. It specifies CASSPGTGYSPLHF.

Remarks on this clonotype: A clone one base away is much larger, so this may be a read error. The rearrangement links TRBV7-9 to TRBJ2-3; perhaps D is TRBD1 or TRBD2 (5 bases each). Trimming pared 3 bases from V and 0 bases from J, leaving 10 bases between. CDR1 SEHNR and CDR2 FQNEAQ come from the germline V gene (reference sequence). The CDR3 extends over 15 amino acids. The CDR3 coding sequence is TGTGCCAGCAGCTTCGGGGCCGCTAGCACAGATACGCAGTATTTT. This sequence encodes CASSFGAASTDTQYF. The variable domain in full, with the rest retrieved from reference TRBV7-9 and TRBJ2-3, is DTGVSQNPRHKITKRGQNVTFRCDPISEHNRLYWYRQTLGQGPEFLTYFQNEAQLEKSRLLSDRFSAERPKGSFSTLEIQRTEQGDSAMYLCASSFGAASTDTQYFGPGTRLTVL.

CDR3 DNA: TGCAGCGTTCAACCTCAAGAGACCCAGTACTTC. Translated, it gives CSVQPQETQYF. The chain links TRBV29-1 to TRBJ2-5; D is undetermined. The germline V and J ends were trimmed by 5 bases and 2 bases, with 6 bases remaining between them. CDR3 length: 11 amino acids. Germline lookup yields CDR1 SQVTM and CDR2 ANQGSEA.

This chain connects TRBV18 to TRBJ2-7; no clear D. From germline, CDR1 is KGHSH and CDR2 LQKENI. Between the trimmed V and J ends, which lost 5 bases and 4 bases, there was a span of 12 bases. The CDR3 totals 13 residues. The CDR3 DNA reads TGTGCCAGCTCATTAGACACGATTTACGAGCAGTACGTC. Residues: CASSLDTIYEQYV.

This chain joins TRBV3-1 and TRBJ1-2, with D unclear. Trimming took off 0 bases at V and 0 bases at J, with 2 bases between the two ends. In germline, CDR1 is LGHDT, CDR2 YNNKEL (reference sequence). This CDR3 spans 13 amino acids. Written as DNA, the CDR3 is TGTGCCAGCAGCCAAGACGCTAACTATGGCTACACCTTC. As protein: CASSQDANYGYTF. Full variable domain (rest looked up from reference TRBV3-1 and TRBJ1-2): DTAVSQTPKYLVTQMGNDKSIKCEQNLGHDTMYWYKQDSKKFLKIMFSYNNKELIINETVPNRFSPKSPDKAHLNLHINSLELGDSAVYFCASSQDANYGYTFGSGTRLTVV.

This chain uses TRBV7-2 with TRBJ2-5; perhaps D is TRBD1 or TRBD2 (5 bases each). The germline CDR1 and CDR2 sequences are SGHTA and FQGNSA. The length of the CDR3 is 13 residues. Deletions cut 6 bases from V and 0 bases from J, with 8 bases between. Written as DNA, the CDR3 is TGTGCCAGCAGGGGGACGCACCAAGAGACCCAGTACTTC. Translating gives CASRGTHQETQYF.

The chain uses TRBV5-1 and TRBJ2-5; 12 positions match TRBD2. CDR3 length: 16 amino acids. Trimming at V came to 0 bases and at J to 3 bases, leaving 3 bases not matched to a gene. The germline gives CDR1 SGHRS, CDR2 YFSETQ. CDR3 in amino acids: CASSLGGLAGKETQYF. The DNA for the CDR3 is TGCGCCAGCAGCTTGGGTGGACTAGCGGGGAAAGAGACCCAGTACTTC.

This clonotype showed up many times. This sequence joins TRBV5-1 and TRBJ2-7, with D perhaps given as TRBD1 or TRBD2 (5 bases each). The germline CDR1 and CDR2 sequences are SGHRS and YFSETQ. CDR3 length: 15 residues. With 3 bases removed from V and 0 bases from J, the gap between germline ends came to 13 bases. The CDR3: CASSWGIGDSYEQYF. CDR3 nucleotides: TGCGCCAGCAGCTGGGGGATTGGAGACTCCTACGAGCAGTACTTC.

This clonotype was seen only a few times. The chain carries TRBV9 and TRBJ2-3; no definite D call. The CDR3 is made up of 14 amino acids. Germline V gene data show CDR1 as SGDLS and CDR2 as YYNGEE. V lost 0 bases and J 6 bases, leaving 11 bases between the germline ends. The CDR3 loop is CASSVASGIDTQYF. CDR3 DNA: TGTGCCAGCAGCGTAGCTTCAGGAATCGATACGCAGTATTTT.

This clonotype was counted between two and nine times. This chain links TRBV2 with TRBJ2-2; D perhaps matches TRBD1 (7 bases). The ends were cut back, 8 bases at V and 6 bases at J, with 13 bases in the middle. The length of the CDR3 is 13 residues. Germline V gene lookup returns CDR1 SNHLY and CDR2 FYNNEI. CDR3 bases: TGTGCCAGCCTTAGGAGGGGGCCCGGGGAGCTGTTTTTT. This translates into CASLRRGPGELFF.

This sequence joins TRBV20-1 and TRBJ2-1, with D hard to call. Between the trimmed V and J ends, which lost 6 bases and 7 bases, there was a span of 13 bases. CDR1 and CDR2 (germline): DFQATT, SNEGSKA (reference sequence). CDR3 size: 12 residues. Here the CDR3 reads CSARPSQNEQFF. The CDR3 DNA is TGCAGTGCCAGGCCCTCCCAGAATGAGCAGTTCTTC.

The chain links TRBV28 to TRBJ1-6, with TRBD1 matching over 8 bases. The CDR3 is made up of 12 amino acids. V shed 10 bases, J shed 10 bases, and the junction held 6 bases outside the gene matches. Germline V CDR1 and CDR2: MDHEN, SYDVKM. CDR3 loop: CATKTGDSPLHF. In DNA form, the CDR3 reads TGTGCCACCAAGACAGGGGACTCACCCCTCCACTTT.

This clonotype was recorded only once. The V and J genes are TRBV18 and TRBJ1-2; D perhaps matches TRBD1 (5 bases). Trimming cost V 3 bases and J 5 bases, with 16 bases left between them. CDR1 and CDR2 (germline): KGHSH, LQKENI. The CDR3 consists of 15 residues. As DNA, the CDR3 is TGTGCCAGCTCACCCTCCGGGACCCCCGGGTATGGCTACACCTTC. As protein: CASSPSGTPGYGYTF.

The V gene is TRBV7-2, the J gene TRBJ1-5, with 8 bases aligning to TRBD1. Germline V gene lookup returns CDR1 SGHTA and CDR2 FQGNSA. The CDR3 consists of 15 residues. V shed 4 bases and J 7 bases; nucleotides not matched to a gene: 9. CDR3 protein: CASSSPGGQGQPQHF. In DNA, the CDR3 is TGTGCCAGCAGCTCCCCCGGAGGACAGGGACAGCCCCAGCATTTT.

The gene calls are TRBV7-2 and TRBJ2-1; no clear D. Germline CDR1 is SGHTA and CDR2 is FQGNSA. The length of the CDR3 is 14 residues. Trimming pared 5 bases from V and 8 bases from J, leaving 16 bases between. CDR3 residues: CASSQLEIVHEQFF. CDR3 sequence (DNA): TGTGCCAGCAGCCAACTCGAGATAGTCCATGAGCAGTTCTTC.

This chain links TRBV20-1 with TRBJ1-2; 9 bases align to TRBD1. Trimming took 1 base from V and 5 from J; bases not matched to a gene: 5. From germline, CDR1 is DFQATT and CDR2 SNEGSKA (reference sequence). The CDR3 runs 14 residues. For the CDR3, the DNA is TGCAGTGCTAGAGGGGACAGGGTGTCGTATGGCTACACCTTC. Residues: CSARGDRVSYGYTF.

The CDR3 nucleotides read TGCGCCAGCAGACCAGCGGTAGAAACCGGGGAGCTGTTTTTT. As protein: CASRPAVETGELFF. The rearrangement uses TRBV5-1 and TRBJ2-2, with a tentative D call TRBD2 (5 bases). CDR3 length equals 14 residues. Between the trimmed V and J ends, which lost 5 bases and 5 bases, there was a span of 13 bases. CDR1 is SGHRS and CDR2 is YFSETQ in the germline V gene.

The table lists this clonotype with a few counts. The chain joins TRBV20-1 to TRBJ2-5, with D perhaps TRBD2 (7 bases). The germline CDR1 and CDR2 sequences are DFQATT and SNEGSKA (reference sequence). CDR3 length: 15 residues. V was shortened by 5 bases and J by 5 bases, with 21 bases between the two germline ends. In DNA form, the CDR3 reads TGCAGTGCTGCCCCGCCCATGGGGGGGGGCGAGACCCAGTACTTC. Translating it yields CSAAPPMGGGETQYF.

There are a few counts of this clonotype. This chain uses TRBV4-2 with TRBJ1-6, with D possibly matching TRBD1 (6 bases). The CDR3 is 15 residues long. V lost 0 bases to trimming and J lost 6 bases, with 9 bases between them. Germline V gives CDR1 LGHNA, CDR2 YNFKEQ. CDR3 protein: CASSQDGGLNSPLHF. The CDR3 bases are TGTGCCAGCAGCCAAGACGGGGGCCTTAATTCACCCCTCCACTTT.

The J gene is TRBJ1-5, the V gene TRBV9, with D tentatively TRBD1 (5 bases). Germline values: CDR1 SGDLS, CDR2 YYNGEE. The CDR3 has 13 residues. V dropped 0 bases and J dropped 7 bases, with 8 bases sitting between them. CDR3 nucleotides: TGTGCCAGCAGCGTAGCGGGGGGACAGCCCCAGCATTTT. Translating it yields CASSVAGGQPQHF.

The gene calls are TRBV12-3 or TRBV12-4 and TRBJ2-5; D unresolved. CDR3 length: 14 residues. V shed 7 bases and J shed 3 bases, with 15 bases lying between them. CDR3: CASTQTRREETQYF. The CDR3 nucleotides read TGTGCCAGCACTCAGACTCGACGCGAAGAGACCCAGTACTTC.

This clonotype was seen more than once but under ten times. The chain combines TRBV12-3 or TRBV12-4 with TRBJ2-7; 10 bases align to TRBD1. Trimming at V came to 6 bases and at J to 6 bases, leaving 11 bases not matched to a gene. The CDR3 contains 15 residues. The CDR3 is CASRATGQGWCEQYF. CDR3 DNA: TGTGCCAGCAGGGCGACGGGACAGGGGTGGTGCGAGCAGTACTTC.

This clonotype occurred a few times. The V call is TRBV10-3, the J call TRBJ2-2; maybe TRBD1 (5 bases). V gave up 0 bases and J gave up 2 bases, with 10 bases separating them. The CDR3 has 16 residues. Germline V lookup: CDR1 ENHRY, CDR2 SYGVKD. CDR3 sequence reads: CAISESGRANTGELFF. CDR3 in DNA: TGTGCCATCAGTGAGTCGGGCAGGGCAAACACCGGGGAGCTGTTTTTT.

The chain employs TRBV15 and TRBJ1-1; the D is unclear. The length of the CDR3 is 13 residues. Germline V gene sequence: CDR1 LNHNV, CDR2 YYDKDF (reference sequence). Between the trimmed V and J ends, which lost 5 bases and 7 bases, there was a span of 14 bases. The CDR3 DNA reads as TGTGCCACCAGCGTGGACGGAAAATTTGAAGCTTTCTTT. Translated: CATSVDGKFEAFF.

This clonotype was recorded many times. This rearrangement joins TRBV7-6 to TRBJ1-6; D unresolved. There are 16 residues in the CDR3. V was pared by 1 base and J by 7 bases, with 14 bases between. The germline gives CDR1 SGHVS, CDR2 FNYEAQ. CDR3 amino acids: CASSLGNRALNSPLHF. DNA for the CDR3: TGTGCCAGCAGCTTAGGAAACCGGGCCCTAAATTCACCCCTCCACTTT. Using reference TRBV7-6 and TRBJ1-6 for the parts outside the CDR3, the full variable domain is GAGVSQSPRYKVTKRGQDVALRCDPISGHVSLYWYRQALGQGPEFLTYFNYEAQQDKSGLPNDRFSAERPEGSISTLTIQRTEQRDSAMYRCASSLGNRALNSPLHFGNGTRLTVT.